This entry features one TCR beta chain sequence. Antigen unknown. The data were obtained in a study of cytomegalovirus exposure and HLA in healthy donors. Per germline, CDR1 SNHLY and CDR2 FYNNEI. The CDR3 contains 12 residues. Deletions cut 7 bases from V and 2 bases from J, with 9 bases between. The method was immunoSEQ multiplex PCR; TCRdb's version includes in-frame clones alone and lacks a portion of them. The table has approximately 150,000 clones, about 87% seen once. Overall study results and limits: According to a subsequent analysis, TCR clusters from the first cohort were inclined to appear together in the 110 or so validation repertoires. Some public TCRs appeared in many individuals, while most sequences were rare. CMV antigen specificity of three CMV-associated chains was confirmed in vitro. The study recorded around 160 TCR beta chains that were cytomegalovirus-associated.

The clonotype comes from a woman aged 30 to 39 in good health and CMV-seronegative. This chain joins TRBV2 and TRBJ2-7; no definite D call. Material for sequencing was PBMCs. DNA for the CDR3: TGTGCCAGCACGAGGCAGCCCTACGAGCAGTACTTC. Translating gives CASTRQPYEQYF.